This entry describes one TCR beta chain. The table lists this clone with many counts. The antigen it binds to is not known. Sequencing ends 3 residues short of the CDR3 end; the germline J gene provides the rest. Reading from cysteine to phenylalanine, the CDR3 counts 17 amino acids. Sequencing covers 42 bases of the CDR3, shown here with the frame starting at base 1. The germline V gene supplies CDR1 SGHVS and CDR2 FQNEAQ. V is reduced by 4 bases and J by 1 base, leaving a spacing of 19 bases between them. Most of the CVID patients and most of the healthy controls were of Caucasian heritage. Heparinized peripheral whole blood samples of about 5 to 8.5 ml were collected from each donor. TCRbeta CDR3 repertoires were sequenced from genomic DNA of adults with common variable immune deficiency (CVID) and healthy adult controls. There were approximately 22 healthy adult volunteers in the control group (approximately 12 female and approximately ten male), ranging in age from about 23 to 66 years, with a mean age of roughly 32. Diluted blood was density-centrifuged over Hypaque 1077 or Ficoll-Paque to isolate peripheral blood mononuclear cells. Unsorted mononuclear cells served as the source of genomic DNA, which was extracted either by Qiagen column purification or by a centrifugation-based method.

The data belong to a study of T cell clonality in common variable immunodeficiency (dated by TCRdb to about 2015). CVID samples and control samples contributed equivalent amounts of genomic DNA as sequencing input. For every sample, a 60 bp segment covering the rearranged TCRbeta CDR3 region was amplified and then sequenced. The immunoSEQ assay, a bias-corrected multiplex PCR combined with high-throughput sequencing, was used for TCRbeta amplification. Per the original workflow: Each unique nucleotide sequence was treated as a clone and annotated with V, D and J genes, copy number and frequency. Sequences were labeled productive if in frame, and non-productive if out of frame or containing stop codons. As previously described, Shannon's entropy was used to calculate clonality. The predicted amino acid sequences of productive clones were used to derive the mean CDR3 Kyte-Doolittle hydropathy. Hierarchical clustering of scaled V gene usage was performed with the R hclust function using Manhattan distance and complete linkage. To assess clone sharing by CDR3 amino acid sequence, 12 repertoires per group were resampled over 100 rounds. The repertoires were searched for some 70 published EBV-specific TCRbeta sequences and some 230 published CMV-specific TCRbeta sequences. Analysis left out two CVID samples that produced under 10,000 sequences, so 45 or so CVID repertoires remained. In TCRdb, the immuneACCESS table is reduced to in-frame sequences with V and J assigned. These tables do not hold every clone; where another copy was compared, an unresolved V gene accounts for under half, and the others remain unexplained. V, J and clone size derive from that table, while D and trimming were established from the DNA sequence. The sample features about 40,000 clones, and none is a singleton. Of the sample, around 1.5% is held by the ten largest clones.

Summary of the overall study and its limitations: Reportedly, TCRbeta sequences from CVID had fewer deletions and N-nucleotide insertions, and highly modified clones with 13 or more V deletions were absent from CVID. Despite equal DNA input, controls averaged approximately 84,000 unique sequences per sample versus about 31,547 in CVID samples. TCRbeta clonality was higher in CVID subjects than in healthy controls (t-test p = 0.018), and the increase was most characteristic of about a third of subjects. The authors noted that sequencing repertoires of T cell subpopulations would be needed to clarify what caused the increased clonality in CVID. Fewer TCRbeta clones were shared among CVID subjects than among healthy controls (p < 0.0001). Differences among patients in the CVID cohort limited the correlations between repertoire features and clinical complications.

Sequences were obtained from peripheral blood mononuclear cells. The TCR sequence derives from a person aged 18 to 70 in good health. This chain joins TRBV7-8 to TRBJ2-5; a weak D assignment points to TRBD2 (7 bases agree). The CDR3 is CASSSTGGGTGQETQYF. CDR3 DNA, as far as it was read: TGTGCCAGCAGCTCGACAGGCGGGGGTACGGGCCAAGAGACC.